These 14 T cell receptor beta chains share one sample of origin, sequenced in a study of cytomegalovirus exposure and HLA in healthy donors. Primers included in the PCR were 60 Vbeta and 13 Jbeta primers. Profiled with immunoSEQ multiplex PCR; TCRdb holds only in-frame clones, not every one. The sample includes under 200,000 clones, around 75% of them seen just once. Sequenced: PBMCs. These receptor sequences come from a woman aged 25 to 39 in good health and CMV-seropositive.

The rearrangement joins TRBV21-1 to TRBJ2-2; TRBD2 is the table's D call and was not checked against the DNA. TRBV21-1 is a known pseudogene. The CDR3 is made up of 17 amino acids. This CDR3 is CASSKAPSGRDTGELFF. CDR3 nucleotide sequence: TGTGCCAGCAGCAAAGCGCCTAGCGGGAGAGATACCGGGGAGCTGTTTTTT.

This chain uses TRBV28 with TRBJ2-5; 7 nucleotides match TRBD2. CDR3 length: 16 amino acids. Germline V gene data show CDR1 as MDHEN and CDR2 as SYDVKM. With V trimmed by 5 bases and J by 3 bases, 12 bases remained unmatched. The CDR3: CASSLGSAGPEETQYF. Written as DNA, the CDR3 is TGTGCCAGCAGTCTCGGCTCAGCGGGGCCAGAAGAGACCCAGTACTTC.

The CDR3 nucleotides are TGTGCCAGTACGATAGCGGGGGGGGGCTCCTACAATGAGCAGTTCTTC. It translates to CASTIAGGGSYNEQFF. This chain uses TRBV19 with TRBJ2-1, with TRBD2 matching 11 bases. V lost 7 bases, J lost 0 bases, and 5 bases stayed unmatched. The length of the CDR3 is 16 residues. The germline V gene has CDR1 LNHDA and CDR2 SQIVND (reference sequence).

The gene calls are TRBV6-6 and TRBJ1-2, with 8 bases that match TRBD1. CDR3 length: 13 amino acids. Germline CDR1 and CDR2: MNHNY and SVGAGI (reference sequence). Trimming at V came to 6 bases and at J to 6 bases, leaving 6 bases not matched to a gene. In nucleotides, the CDR3 is TGTGCCAGCAGGGAGACAGGGGAGGATGGCTACACCTTC. Translation gives CASRETGEDGYTF.

The genes are TRBV6-5 and TRBJ1-6; D not resolved. V lost 7 bases and J lost 0, with 7 bases in between. Germline V CDR1 and CDR2: MNHEY, SVGAGI. The CDR3 spans 14 residues. The CDR3 loop reads CASKKSSYNSPLHF. CDR3 bases: TGTGCCAGCAAAAAGAGCTCCTATAATTCACCCCTCCACTTT.

The chain joins TRBV19 to TRBJ1-2; 11 nucleotides agree with TRBD1. Germline-derived CDR1 and CDR2 are LNHDA and SQIVND (reference sequence). The CDR3 spans 17 residues. J lost 3 bases, V lost 6 bases, and 12 bases had no gene match. The CDR3 region has the DNA TGTGCCAGTAGACCGGACAGGGGGCTGAGGGGCGACTATGGCTACACCTTC. This encodes CASRPDRGLRGDYGYTF.

The chain has TRBV4-1 and TRBJ2-4; TRBD2 aligns across 8 bases. This CDR3 is 16 amino acids long. Trimming at V came to 1 base and at J to 1 base, leaving 3 bases not matched to a gene. The germline V gene has CDR1 MGHRA and CDR2 YSYEKL. This CDR3 is CASSQAGGEAKNIQYF. CDR3 DNA: TGCGCCAGCAGCCAAGCGGGAGGGGAGGCCAAAAACATTCAGTACTTC.

The gene calls are TRBV7-9 and TRBJ2-1; 9 bases agree with TRBD2. V lost 3 bases and J lost 1; bases outside the gene matches: 13. Germline V gives CDR1 SEHNR, CDR2 FQNEAQ (reference sequence). CDR3 length equals 19 residues. The CDR3 nucleotides are TGTGCCAGCAGCTTGATAGGGCTAGCGGGGCGCAATTCCTACAATGAGCAGTTCTTC. Translating it yields CASSLIGLAGRNSYNEQFF.

This chain uses TRBV28 with TRBJ1-2, with D unclear. The CDR3 totals 12 residues. Per germline, CDR1 MDHEN and CDR2 SYDVKM. Trimming shortened V by 6 bases and J by 1 base, and 6 bases separated the two germline ends. Written as DNA, the CDR3 is TGTGCCAGCAGCCGACTTAACTATGGCTACACCTTC. This gives the protein CASSRLNYGYTF.

The chain links TRBV5-4 to TRBJ2-2; 8 nucleotides agree with TRBD1. The CDR3 has 16 residues. Germline assignment: CDR1 SGHNT and CDR2 YYREEE (reference sequence). V shed 4 bases, J shed 6 bases, and the junction held 11 bases outside the gene matches. DNA for the CDR3: TGTGCCAGCAGCGGGGGGACAGGACTGGGCGCCGGGGAGCTGTTTTTT. Residues: CASSGGTGLGAGELFF.

The chain uses TRBV4-3 and TRBJ2-5; 9 bases fit TRBD2. Germline CDR1 reads LGHNA; CDR2 reads YSLEER. V shed 0 bases, J shed 1 base, and the junction held 9 bases outside the gene matches. The CDR3 contains 18 residues. CDR3 bases: TGCGCCAGCAGCCAAGAAGGCTGGGGTAGCGGGGGCCAAGAGACCCAGTACTTC. As protein: CASSQEGWGSGGQETQYF.

The rearrangement joins TRBV5-4 to TRBJ2-3, with no clear D. Germline loops: CDR1 SGHNT, CDR2 YYREEE (reference sequence). This CDR3 spans 13 amino acids. Trimming cost V 7 bases and J 0 bases, with 9 bases left between them. The CDR3: CASRHSSTDTQYF. The DNA for the CDR3 is TGTGCCAGCCGCCACTCGAGCACAGATACGCAGTATTTT.

J is TRBJ1-4 and V is TRBV5-1; weak D call: TRBD1 (6 bases). This CDR3 is 17 amino acids long. CDR1 and CDR2 (germline): SGHRS, YFSETQ. V was cut by 3 bases and J by 8 bases, with 23 bases left in between. CDR3 loop: CASSSTYGTQDQEKLFF. CDR3 nucleotides: TGCGCCAGCAGCTCAACCTACGGGACACAGGATCAGGAAAAACTGTTTTTT.

The sample holds one count of this clone. The gene calls are TRBV2 and TRBJ2-3, with D maybe TRBD2 (6 bases). The CDR3 is made up of 14 amino acids. Trimming stripped 5 bases from V and 3 bases from J, with 12 bases between. Germline CDR1 SNHLY, CDR2 FYNNEI. CDR3 amino acids: CASSSSDYTDTQYF. CDR3 bases: TGTGCCAGCAGTTCCTCGGACTATACAGATACGCAGTATTTT.